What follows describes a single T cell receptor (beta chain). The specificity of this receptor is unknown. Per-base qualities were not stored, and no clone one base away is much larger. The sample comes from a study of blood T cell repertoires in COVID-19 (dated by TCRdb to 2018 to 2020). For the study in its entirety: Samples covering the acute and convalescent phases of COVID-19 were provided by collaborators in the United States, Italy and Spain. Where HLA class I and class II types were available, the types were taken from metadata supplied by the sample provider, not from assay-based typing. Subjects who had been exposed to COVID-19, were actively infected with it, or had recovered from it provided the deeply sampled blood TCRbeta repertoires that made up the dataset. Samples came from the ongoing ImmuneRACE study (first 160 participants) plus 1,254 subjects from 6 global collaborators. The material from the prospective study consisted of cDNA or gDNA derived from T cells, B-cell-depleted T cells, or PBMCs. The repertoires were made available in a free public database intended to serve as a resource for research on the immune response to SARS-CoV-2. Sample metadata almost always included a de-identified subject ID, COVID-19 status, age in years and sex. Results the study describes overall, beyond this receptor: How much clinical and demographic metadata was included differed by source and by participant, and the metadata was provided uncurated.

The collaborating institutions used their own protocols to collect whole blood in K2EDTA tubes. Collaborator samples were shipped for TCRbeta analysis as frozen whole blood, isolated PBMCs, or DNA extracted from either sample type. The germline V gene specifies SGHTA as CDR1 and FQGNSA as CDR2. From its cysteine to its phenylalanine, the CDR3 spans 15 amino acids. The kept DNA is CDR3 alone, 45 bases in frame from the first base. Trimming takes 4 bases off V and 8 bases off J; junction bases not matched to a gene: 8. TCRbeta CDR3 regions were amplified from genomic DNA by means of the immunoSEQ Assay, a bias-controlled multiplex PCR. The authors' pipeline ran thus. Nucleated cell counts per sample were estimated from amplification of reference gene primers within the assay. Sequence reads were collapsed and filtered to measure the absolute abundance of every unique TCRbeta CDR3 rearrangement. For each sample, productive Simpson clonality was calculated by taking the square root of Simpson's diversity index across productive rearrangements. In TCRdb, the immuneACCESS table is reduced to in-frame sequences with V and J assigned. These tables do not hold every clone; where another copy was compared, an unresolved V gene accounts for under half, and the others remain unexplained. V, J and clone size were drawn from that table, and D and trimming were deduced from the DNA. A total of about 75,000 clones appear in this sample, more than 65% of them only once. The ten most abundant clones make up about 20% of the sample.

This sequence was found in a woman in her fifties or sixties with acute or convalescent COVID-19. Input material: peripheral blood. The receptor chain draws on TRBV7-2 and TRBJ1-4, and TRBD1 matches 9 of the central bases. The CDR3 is CASSSPGQGREKLFF. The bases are TGTGCCAGCAGCTCCCCGGGACAGGGTCGGGAAAAACTGTTTTTT.